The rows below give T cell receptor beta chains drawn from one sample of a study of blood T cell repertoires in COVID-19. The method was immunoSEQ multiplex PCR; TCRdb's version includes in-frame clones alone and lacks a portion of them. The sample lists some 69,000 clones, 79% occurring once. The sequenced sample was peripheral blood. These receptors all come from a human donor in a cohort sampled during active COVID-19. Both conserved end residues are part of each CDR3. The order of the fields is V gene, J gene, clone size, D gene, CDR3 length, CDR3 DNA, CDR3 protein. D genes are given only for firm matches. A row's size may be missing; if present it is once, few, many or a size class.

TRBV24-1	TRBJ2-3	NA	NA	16	TGTGCCACCAGTGATCCCTCTGAGCAGGGCACAGATACGCAGTATTTT	CATSDPSEQGTDTQYF
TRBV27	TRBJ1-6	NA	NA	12	TGTGCCACCAGGGGAGGGTATTCACCCCTCCACTTT	CATRGGYSPLHF
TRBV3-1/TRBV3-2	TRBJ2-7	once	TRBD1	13	TGTGCCAGCAGTTCCGGGACAGGGGGCGAGCAGTACTTC	CASSSGTGGEQYF
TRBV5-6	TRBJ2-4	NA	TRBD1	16	TGTGCCAGCAGCGGGGGACAGTGGGCAGCCAAAAACATTCAGTACTTC	CASSGGQWAAKNIQYF
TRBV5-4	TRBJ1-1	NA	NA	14	TGTGCCAGCAGCTTGGGAGGGATGAACACTGAAGCTTTCTTT	CASSLGGMNTEAFF
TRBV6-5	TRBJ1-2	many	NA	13	TGTGCCAGCAGTTACTCGAAGCAGGCTGGCTACACCTTC	CASSYSKQAGYTF
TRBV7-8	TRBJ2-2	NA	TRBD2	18	TGTGCCAGCAGCTTAGTCTCGGTGGGAGGGGCGAACACCGGGGAGCTGTTTTTT	CASSLVSVGGANTGELFF
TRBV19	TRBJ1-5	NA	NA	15	TGTGCCAGTACTCTCGGCTCAGGGGCCAATCAGCCCCAGCATTTT	CASTLGSGANQPQHF
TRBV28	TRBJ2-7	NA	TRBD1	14	TGTGCCAGCAGTCTCCAGACAGGGTCGAGCGAGCAGTACTTC	CASSLQTGSSEQYF
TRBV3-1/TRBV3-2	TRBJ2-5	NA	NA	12	TGTGCCAGCAGCCACAGGGGCGAGACCCAGTACTTC	CASSHRGETQYF
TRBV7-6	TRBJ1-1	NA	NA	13	TGTGCCAGCAGCTCACAGGGCGACACTGAAGCTTTCTTT	CASSSQGDTEAFF
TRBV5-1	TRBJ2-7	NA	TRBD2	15	TGCGCCAGCAGCTATGGGACTAGCGGGCCCTACGAGCAGTACTTC	CASSYGTSGPYEQYF
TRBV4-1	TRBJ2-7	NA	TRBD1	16	TGCGCCAGCAGCCAAGATCCAGGACAGGGGACCCACGAGCAGTACTTC	CASSQDPGQGTHEQYF
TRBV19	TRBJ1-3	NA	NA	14	TGTGCCCCCCCCCGGGGGGCTGGTGGAAACACCATATATTTT	CAPPRGAGGNTIYF
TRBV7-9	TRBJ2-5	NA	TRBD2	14	TGTGCCAGCAGCTTGCTAGCGGGAGGTGAGACCCAGTACTTC	CASSLLAGGETQYF
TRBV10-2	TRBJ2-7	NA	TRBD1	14	TGCGCCAGCACCTCCGGGACAGTCCTCTACGAGCAGTACTTC	CASTSGTVLYEQYF
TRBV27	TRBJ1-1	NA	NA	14	TGTGCCAGCAGTTCAGGACAGTATATCACTGAAGCTTTCTTT	CASSSGQYITEAFF
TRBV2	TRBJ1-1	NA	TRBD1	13	TGTGCCAGCAGGGGGACAGGGGGCACTGAAGCTTTCTTT	CASRGTGGTEAFF
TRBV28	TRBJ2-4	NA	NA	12	TGTGCCAGCAAGGAGACAGGAAACATTCAGTACTTC	CASKETGNIQYF
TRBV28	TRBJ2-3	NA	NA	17	TGTGCCAGCAGTCTTCGCCTCGGGGGACAGAGCACAGATACGCAGTATTTT	CASSLRLGGQSTDTQYF
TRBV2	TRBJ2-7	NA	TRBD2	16	TGTGCCAGCAGTAGGACTAGCGGGAACCCCCCGTACGAGCAGTACTTC	CASSRTSGNPPYEQYF
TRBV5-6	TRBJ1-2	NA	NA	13	TGTGCCAGCAGCTTGAGTCGGAACTATGGCTACACCTTC	CASSLSRNYGYTF
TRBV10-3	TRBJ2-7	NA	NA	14	TGTGCCATCAGTGAGGGAGAGTCGCGGATAGAGCAGTACTTC	CAISEGESRIEQYF
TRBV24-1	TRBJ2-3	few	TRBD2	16	TGTGCCACCAGTGGTACAAGCGGGGGGGCCCCAGATACGCAGTATTTT	CATSGTSGGAPDTQYF
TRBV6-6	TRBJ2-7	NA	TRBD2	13	TGTGCCAGCAATTTAGCGGGAGCCTACGGGCAGTACTTC	CASNLAGAYGQYF
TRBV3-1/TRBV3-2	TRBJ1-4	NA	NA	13	TGTGCCAGCAGCCGTGAAGGGACAGAAAAACTGTTTTTT	CASSREGTEKLFF
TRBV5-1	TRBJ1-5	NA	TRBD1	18	TGCGCCAGCAGCTTGACCCCGGCTGGGACAGGGGACAATCAGCCCCAGCATTTT	CASSLTPAGTGDNQPQHF
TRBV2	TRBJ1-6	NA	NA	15	TGTGCCAGCTTAGAACAGGGTGACTATAATTCACCCCTCCACTTT	CASLEQGDYNSPLHF
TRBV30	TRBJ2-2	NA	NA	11	TGTGCCTGGAGTCTCACCGGGGAGCTGTTTTTT	CAWSLTGELFF
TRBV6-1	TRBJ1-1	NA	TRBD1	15	TGTGCCAGCAGTGAAGGACAGGGGGTGGGTACTGAAGCTTTCTTT	CASSEGQGVGTEAFF
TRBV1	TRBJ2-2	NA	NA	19	TGCACCAGCAGCCATCTCCCCGGGTCTAGCGGGGGTGGAACCGGGGAGCTGTTTTTT	CTSSHLPGSSGGGTGELFF
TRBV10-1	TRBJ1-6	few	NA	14	TGCGCCAGCAAGAGCCAGGGGAATAATTCACCCCTCCACTTT	CASKSQGNNSPLHF
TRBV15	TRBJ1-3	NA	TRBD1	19	TGTGCCACCAGCATAGACCGGGACAGAACCCACTACTCTGGAAACACCATATATTTT	CATSIDRDRTHYSGNTIYF
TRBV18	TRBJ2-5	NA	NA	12	TGTGCCAGCTCGGAGGGACAAGAGACCCAGTACTTC	CASSEGQETQYF
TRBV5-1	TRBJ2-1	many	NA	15	TGCGCCAGCAGCTTGCTAGCTCGGACCTACAATGAGCAGTTCTTC	CASSLLARTYNEQFF
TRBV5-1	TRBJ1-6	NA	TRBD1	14	TGCGCCAGCAGCCGGGACAGTGATAATTCACCCCTCCACTTT	CASSRDSDNSPLHF